Sequencing of this T cell receptor (beta chain) was carried out in a study of cytomegalovirus exposure and HLA in healthy donors. Overall study findings and caveats: A later analysis reportedly found fewer N-insertions in an Asian-associated ancestry cluster than the approximately 700-donor mean.

Vbeta (60) and Jbeta (13) primers were used in the PCR. The repertoire was sequenced with immunoSEQ multiplex PCR; TCRdb's copy has only in-frame clones and lacks some. This table holds some 130,000 clones, 80% found once. The CDR3 sequence is 18 residues long. Germline CDR1 and CDR2: LGHNA and YNFKEQ. Concerning this clone itself: Its antigen is unidentified. Sequence at one end of the junction differs from germline and may be a read error.

The V gene is TRBV4-2, the J gene TRBJ2-1, with 15 bases lining up with TRBD2. The source is a male donor in good health and CMV-seronegative. The source material was PBMCs. CDR3 in DNA: TGTGCCAGCAGCCAAGTCGGGACTAGCGGGGGGACCTACAGTGAGCAGTTCTTC. Translating gives CASSQVGTSGGTYSEQFF.